One T cell receptor (beta chain) is described in this entry. These data are taken from a study of blood T cell repertoires in COVID-19. As for the study in general: PBMCs, B-cell-depleted T cells, or T cells were the source of the cDNA or gDNA that made up the material.

Assay used: immunoSEQ multiplex PCR; TCRdb lists only in-frame clones, some missing. The repertoire has about 410,000 clones, about nine tenths of them found once; the top ten carry 1.4% to 1.5%. The CDR3 is made up of 15 amino acids. Germline CDR1 reads LNHNV; CDR2 reads YYDKDF (reference sequence). V dropped 3 bases and J dropped 10 bases, with 16 bases sitting between them. This clonotype was sampled from a woman in her 30s with active or convalescent COVID-19. Sequencing was performed on peripheral blood. This chain links TRBV15 with TRBJ1-6, with D perhaps TRBD1 (5 bases). The CDR3 coding sequence is TGTGCCACCAGCAGGGCATCAGGGTTGGGGTCACCCCTCCACTTT. The encoded protein is CATSRASGLGSPLHF.